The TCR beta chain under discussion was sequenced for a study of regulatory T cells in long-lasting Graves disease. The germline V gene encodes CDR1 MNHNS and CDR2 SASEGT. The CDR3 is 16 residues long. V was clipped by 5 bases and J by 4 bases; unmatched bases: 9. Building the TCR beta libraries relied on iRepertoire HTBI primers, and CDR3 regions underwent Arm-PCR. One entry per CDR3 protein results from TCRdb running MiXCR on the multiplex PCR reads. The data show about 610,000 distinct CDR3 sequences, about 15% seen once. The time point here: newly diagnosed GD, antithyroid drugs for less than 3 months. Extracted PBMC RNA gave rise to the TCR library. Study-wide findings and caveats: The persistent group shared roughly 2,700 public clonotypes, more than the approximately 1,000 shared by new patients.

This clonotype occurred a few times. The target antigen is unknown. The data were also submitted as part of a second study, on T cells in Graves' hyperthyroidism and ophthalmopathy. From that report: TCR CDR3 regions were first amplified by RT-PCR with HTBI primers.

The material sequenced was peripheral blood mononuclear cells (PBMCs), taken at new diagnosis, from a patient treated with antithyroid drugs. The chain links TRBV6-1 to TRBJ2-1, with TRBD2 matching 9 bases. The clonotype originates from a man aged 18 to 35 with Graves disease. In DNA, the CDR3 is TGTGCCAGCAGTCCCCTTAGCGGGAGAGGGTACAATGAGCAGTTCTTC. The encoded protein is CASSPLSGRGYNEQFF.